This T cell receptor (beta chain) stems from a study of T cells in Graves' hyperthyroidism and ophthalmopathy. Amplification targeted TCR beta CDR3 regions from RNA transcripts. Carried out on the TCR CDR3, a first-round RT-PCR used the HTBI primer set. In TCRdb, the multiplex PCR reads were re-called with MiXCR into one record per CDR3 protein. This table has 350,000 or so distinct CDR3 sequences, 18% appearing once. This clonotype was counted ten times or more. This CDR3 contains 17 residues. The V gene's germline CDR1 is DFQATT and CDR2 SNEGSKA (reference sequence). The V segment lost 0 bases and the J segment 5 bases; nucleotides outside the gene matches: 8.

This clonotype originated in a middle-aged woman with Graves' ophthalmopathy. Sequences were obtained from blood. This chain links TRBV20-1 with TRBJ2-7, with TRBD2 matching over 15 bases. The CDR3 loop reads CSARDPGLAGGMDEQYF. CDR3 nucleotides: TGCAGTGCTAGAGACCCGGGACTAGCGGGAGGAATGGACGAGCAGTACTTC.